Presented here are 8 T cell receptor beta chains from one specimen sequenced in a study of CD8+CD57+ T cells in acquired aplastic anemia listed by TCRdb under 2018. Sequencing relied on an Illumina HiSeq 2000. TCR beta VDJ combination and CDR3 sequence profiling used genomic DNA as the template. Through fastp at Q25 and MiXCR, TCRdb rebuilt clones from the public reads, retaining in-frame beta chains. Each CDR3 protein appears once, grouped with its most common genes and DNA. Present in this sample are 250,000 to 350,000 distinct CDR3 sequences, roughly 50% of which were seen just once. The ten largest account for approximately 8.2% of the sample. Material for sequencing was sorted CD4+, CD8+, or CD8+CD57+ T cells (not recorded which) from PBMCs. The receptors originated from a human donor with severe aplastic anemia or a healthy control (not recorded which).

The chain employs TRBV2 and TRBJ2-2, with D perhaps TRBD1 (7 bases). Trimming pared 8 bases from V and 4 bases from J, leaving 8 bases between. The CDR3 runs 12 residues. Germline V gene data show CDR1 as SNHLY and CDR2 as FYNNEI. CDR3 coding DNA: TGTGCCAGCCAGGGGGGCACCGGGGAGCTGTTTTTT. This codes for CASQGGTGELFF.

V is TRBV20-1 and J is TRBJ2-1; 9 positions agree with TRBD2. Germline V lookup: CDR1 DFQATT, CDR2 SNEGSKA (reference sequence). The CDR3 is 15 residues long. The trim removed 1 base at V and 3 bases at J, leaving 4 bases unmatched. CDR3 coding DNA: TGCAGTGCTAGAGGGCTTAGCGGGGGCTACAATGAGCAGTTCTTC. This encodes CSARGLSGGYNEQFF.

This chain connects TRBV10-3 to TRBJ2-3; D is unresolved. In germline, CDR1 is ENHRY, CDR2 SYGVKD. The V gene lost 0 bases and the J gene lost 0 bases, with 10 bases spanning the gap. The CDR3 is 16 amino acids. For the CDR3, the DNA is TGTGCCATCAGTGAGTCAGCTAGTCCGAGCACAGATACGCAGTATTTT. Protein sequence: CAISESASPSTDTQYF.

This clonotype occurred many times. The rearrangement joins TRBV7-9 to TRBJ1-4; D gene uncertain. The CDR3 is made up of 14 amino acids. Trimming shortened V by 5 bases and J by 7 bases, and 14 bases separated the two germline ends. Looked up from germline, CDR1 is SEHNR and CDR2 is FQNEAQ (reference sequence). The DNA for the CDR3 is TGTGCCAGCAGCCTCGACACGGCGGGTGAAAAACTGTTTTTT. This gives the protein CASSLDTAGEKLFF.

The sample holds one count of this clonotype. The chain couples TRBV20-1 to TRBJ2-3; 8 bases align to TRBD1. With V trimmed by 5 bases and J by 3 bases, 10 bases remained unmatched. Germline V gene data show CDR1 as DFQATT and CDR2 as SNEGSKA (reference sequence). The CDR3 totals 15 residues. CDR3 nucleotide sequence: TGCAGTGCTCGGGGGACCAGGGGGCCTACAGATACGCAGTATTTT. It encodes CSARGTRGPTDTQYF.

With respect to this clonotype: Just one base apart from a much larger clone, this may be a read error. V is TRBV7-9 and J is TRBJ2-1, with D possibly matching TRBD1 (6 bases). The CDR3 is 17 residues long. Trimming pared 1 base from V and 4 bases from J, leaving 17 bases between. The germline V gene encodes CDR1 SEHNR and CDR2 FQNEAQ (reference sequence). CDR3 sequence: CASSLGLAWGPYNEQFF. CDR3 in DNA: TGTGCCAGCAGCTTAGGTTTAGCGTGGGGGCCTTACAATGAGCAGTTCTTC.

This clonotype showed up many times. This chain connects TRBV4-1 to TRBJ2-5; D not certain. This CDR3 is built from 15 residues. Germline CDR1 and CDR2: MGHRA and YSYEKL. Trimming took off 6 bases at V and 1 base at J, with 15 bases between the two ends. For the CDR3, the DNA is TGCGCCAGCAGAAGTCTGGGCCGAACCCAAGAGACCCAGTACTTC. Its protein product is CASRSLGRTQETQYF.

This clonotype is a singleton in its sample. V usage is TRBV10-3 and J usage is TRBJ2-2; D is undetermined. This CDR3 contains 12 residues. Trimming removed 4 bases from V and 8 bases from J, with 8 bases in between. CDR1 and CDR2 from the germline V gene are ENHRY and SYGVKD. The CDR3 bases are TGTGCCATCAGTGTACCAGGTGGGGAGCTGTTTTTT. Protein: CAISVPGGELFF.